Below, 29 T cell receptor beta chains from the same sample are listed, as sequenced in a study of memory CD4+ T cells and cytomegalovirus serostatus. Sequencing was performed with immunoSEQ multiplex PCR; in TCRdb, only in-frame clones are kept and a portion is missing. Of 50,000 to 55,000 clones in the sample, just under 80% were seen once. Single viable CD3+CD4+CD8-CD45RO+ cells were sorted as the memory CD4+ T cells. Material: memory CD4+ T cells from blood. The origin of the receptors is an adult in good health and CMV-seronegative.

V is TRBV7-7 and J is TRBJ2-2; D is possibly TRBD1 or TRBD2 (6 bases each). The germline CDR1 and CDR2 sequences are SSHAT and FNYEAQ (reference sequence). V dropped 6 bases and J dropped 7 bases, with 15 bases sitting between them. This CDR3 contains 14 residues. CDR3 in amino acids: CASRSYGGNGELFF. The CDR3, as DNA: TGTGCCAGCAGGAGCTACGGGGGCAACGGGGAGCTGTTTTTT.

The CDR3 sequence is CASSPSGRGALTGELFF. The CDR3 bases are TGTGCCAGCAGCCCTTCCGGGCGGGGGGCCCTCACCGGGGAGCTGTTTTTT. This chain joins TRBV7-2 and TRBJ2-2; TRBD2 aligns across 8 bases. The length of the CDR3 is 17 residues. V lost 5 bases, J lost 4 bases, and 12 bases stayed unmatched. From germline, CDR1 is SGHTA and CDR2 FQGNSA.

V and J are TRBV7-8 and TRBJ2-7, with unresolved D. Germline V lookup: CDR1 SGHVS, CDR2 FQNEAQ. The CDR3 has 14 amino acids. V was shortened by 1 base and J by 5 bases, with 12 bases between the two germline ends. The DNA of the CDR3 is TGTGCCAGCAGCTTAGACTTAAGTTTGGACGAGCAGTACTTC. This sequence encodes CASSLDLSLDEQYF.

The chain uses TRBV2 and TRBJ1-2; 10 nucleotides match TRBD1. Germline lookup yields CDR1 SNHLY and CDR2 FYNNEI. The CDR3 totals 14 residues. V shed 3 bases, J shed 6 bases, and the junction held 4 bases outside the gene matches. The CDR3 protein is CASSDPTGGHGYTF. CDR3 nucleotides: TGTGCCAGCAGTGACCCGACAGGGGGCCATGGCTACACCTTC. Complete variable domain (other parts from reference TRBV2 and TRBJ1-2): EPEVTQTPSHQVTQMGQEVILRCVPISNHLYFYWYRQILGQKVEFLVSFYNNEISEKSEIFDDQFSVERPDGSNFTLKIRSTKLEDSAMYFCASSDPTGGHGYTFGSGTRLTVV.

This clone was detected only once. This chain uses TRBV15 with TRBJ2-5; 11 bases are shared with TRBD1. The CDR3 is made up of 16 amino acids. Germline CDR1 reads LNHNV; CDR2 reads YYDKDF (reference sequence). Trimming cost V 5 bases and J 4 bases; bases outside gene matches: 9. In nucleotides, the CDR3 is TGTGCCACCAGCGTAAGAACGGGACAGGGGGGAGAGACCCAGTACTTC. Translation gives CATSVRTGQGGETQYF.

V usage is TRBV7-8 and J usage is TRBJ1-2; no firm D call. Germline CDR1 SGHVS, CDR2 FQNEAQ. Deletions cut 5 bases from V and 1 base from J, with 11 bases between. This CDR3 comprises 14 residues. The CDR3 loop reads CASSTRTDNYGYTF. CDR3 DNA sequence: TGTGCCAGCAGCACCCGGACGGATAACTATGGCTACACCTTC.

V is TRBV13 and J is TRBJ2-3; D is perhaps TRBD2 (6 bases). CDR3 length: 15 amino acids. The germline V and J ends were trimmed by 6 bases and 1 base, with 14 bases remaining between them. The germline V gene encodes CDR1 PRHDT and CDR2 FYEKMQ (reference sequence). The CDR3 coding sequence is TGTGCCAGCAGGAGGAGCGGGCCCGGCACAGATACGCAGTATTTT. Residues: CASRRSGPGTDTQYF. Full variable domain (outside the CDR3, taken from reference TRBV13 and TRBJ2-3): AAGVIQSPRHLIKEKRETATLKCYPIPRHDTVYWYQQGPGQDPQFLISFYEKMQSDKGSIPDRFSAQQFSDYHSELNMSSLELGDSALYFCASRRSGPGTDTQYFGPGTRLTVL.

V and J are TRBV10-3 and TRBJ2-5; D gene uncertain. The CDR3 loop spans 14 amino acids. Trimming removed 3 bases from V and 5 bases from J, with 13 bases in between. Looked up from germline, CDR1 is ENHRY and CDR2 is SYGVKD. The CDR3 DNA is TGTGCCATCAGTGATGGCTCCGTCGGTGAGACCCAGTACTTC. This codes for CAISDGSVGETQYF.

The chain's CDR3 is CASSLLGGNTGELFF. Written as DNA, the CDR3 is TGCGCCAGCAGCTTGTTGGGGGGGAACACCGGGGAGCTGTTTTTT. This chain joins TRBV5-1 and TRBJ2-2; tentatively, D is TRBD2 (6 bases). This CDR3 contains 15 residues. Trimming removed 1 base at V and 1 base at J, with 8 bases between. CDR1 SGHRS and CDR2 YFSETQ come from the germline V gene.

This chain connects TRBV2 to TRBJ1-4; D is uncertain. V was cut by 7 bases and J by 6 bases, with 18 bases left in between. CDR3 length equals 15 residues. Germline-derived CDR1 and CDR2 are SNHLY and FYNNEI. CDR3 in DNA: TGTGCCAGCATACGTCCACCAACGCGGGATGAAAAACTGTTTTTT. This translates into CASIRPPTRDEKLFF. Complete variable domain (other parts from reference TRBV2 and TRBJ1-4): EPEVTQTPSHQVTQMGQEVILRCVPISNHLYFYWYRQILGQKVEFLVSFYNNEISEKSEIFDDQFSVERPDGSNFTLKIRSTKLEDSAMYFCASIRPPTRDEKLFFGSGTQLSVL.

This chain connects TRBV28 to TRBJ1-5; D is undetermined. Germline CDR1 and CDR2: MDHEN and SYDVKM. The V end lost 6 bases, the J end lost 1 base, and 19 bases lay between the germline ends. There are 17 residues in the CDR3. Here the CDR3 reads CASRFLSLGPSNQPQHF. CDR3 nucleotides: TGTGCCAGCAGGTTCCTCTCCCTCGGACCCAGCAATCAGCCCCAGCATTTT.

The chain is built from TRBV28 and TRBJ2-2; tentatively, D is TRBD1 (5 bases). The CDR3 is 14 residues long. The V gene lost 10 bases and the J gene lost 1 base, with 13 bases spanning the gap. Per the germline V gene, CDR1 is MDHEN and CDR2 is SYDVKM. The CDR3 DNA is TGTGCCACCAGGGTAGGGCGGAACACCGGGGAGCTGTTTTTT. Translated, it gives CATRVGRNTGELFF.

This sequence joins TRBV7-2 and TRBJ1-5; D is unresolved. Germline lookup yields CDR1 SGHTA and CDR2 FQGNSA. CDR3 size: 13 residues. Trimming removed 3 bases at V and 1 base at J, with 4 bases between. The CDR3: CASSFGSNQPQHF. The CDR3 DNA sequence: TGTGCCAGCAGCTTCGGCAGCAATCAGCCCCAGCATTTT.

This rearrangement joins TRBV11-2 to TRBJ1-3, with D maybe TRBD1 (6 bases). Germline lookup yields CDR1 SGHAT and CDR2 FQNNGV. V was trimmed by 3 bases and J by 4 bases, leaving 19 bases between them. The CDR3 runs 17 residues. DNA of the CDR3: TGTGCCAGCAGCTTTTTCGTTCCCAGGGGAGGAGGAAACACCATATATTTT. Protein: CASSFFVPRGGGNTIYF.

The table lists this clone with a count of one. The rearrangement links TRBV6-6 to TRBJ2-2; D may be TRBD1 (5 bases). V shed 5 bases and J shed 0 bases, with 13 bases lying between them. The CDR3 is 16 amino acids. Germline V lookup: CDR1 MNHNY, CDR2 SVGAGI (reference sequence). This CDR3 reads CASSRKDSANTGELFF. The CDR3 DNA sequence: TGTGCCAGCAGTCGAAAAGACAGCGCGAACACCGGGGAGCTGTTTTTT.

This clone was recorded a few times. The chain links TRBV4-2 to TRBJ2-5, with D perhaps matching TRBD2 (5 bases). V lost 1 base and J 1 base, leaving 10 bases between the germline ends. The germline V gene has CDR1 LGHNA and CDR2 YNFKEQ. CDR3 size: 15 residues. The CDR3 protein is CASSQVGGGQETQYF. CDR3 nucleotide sequence: TGTGCCAGCAGCCAAGTTGGTGGAGGCCAAGAGACCCAGTACTTC.

The chain is built from TRBV30 and TRBJ1-2; tentatively, D is TRBD1 (5 bases). Germline assignment: CDR1 GTSNPN and CDR2 SVGIG (reference sequence). Trimming removed 1 base from V and 8 bases from J, with 14 bases in between. The CDR3 contains 13 residues. Here the CDR3 DNA reads TGTGCCTGGAGTGGAAGGGGCAGGGTGGGCTACACCTTC. Protein product: CAWSGRGRVGYTF.

The chain employs TRBV9 and TRBJ1-2; no firm D call. Germline CDR1 SGDLS, CDR2 YYNGEE. This CDR3 is built from 18 residues. The V and J ends lost 2 bases and 1 base respectively, with 21 bases between them. CDR3 coding DNA: TGTGCCAGCAGCGTGAAAGGGCAGGAGGGCATTTTTAACTATGGCTACACCTTC. This encodes CASSVKGQEGIFNYGYTF.

V is TRBV7-2 and J is TRBJ1-1; weak D call: TRBD1 (5 bases). Trimming cost V 5 bases and J 5 bases, with 12 bases left between them. This CDR3 has 13 residues. Germline V gene lookup returns CDR1 SGHTA and CDR2 FQGNSA. Here the CDR3 reads CASSGDGGTEAFF. The CDR3 DNA sequence: TGTGCCAGCAGCGGGGACGGGGGGACTGAAGCTTTCTTT. The entire variable domain, with the rest obtained from reference TRBV7-2 and TRBJ1-1, is as follows: GAGVSQSPSNKVTEKGKDVELRCDPISGHTALYWYRQSLGQGLEFLIYFQGNSAPDKSGLPSDRFSAERTGGSVSTLTIQRTQQEDSAVYLCASSGDGGTEAFFGQGTRLTVV.

V and J are TRBV11-2 and TRBJ1-1; TRBD1 aligns across 7 bases. J was trimmed by 6 bases and V by 4 bases; bases with no gene match: 5. There are 13 residues in the CDR3. CDR1 is SGHAT, CDR2 FQNNGV, per germline. CDR3 DNA: TGTGCCAGCAGCTCAAACAGGGGCGCTGAAGCTTTCTTT. Residues: CASSSNRGAEAFF.

This chain joins TRBV27 and TRBJ2-3, with no clear D. Germline CDR1 MNHEY, CDR2 SMNVEV (reference sequence). The CDR3 length is 13 residues. V was trimmed by 7 bases and J by 4 bases, leaving 12 bases between them. The CDR3 nucleotides are TGTGCCAGCACCCTCTGGAGTTCAGATACGCAGTATTTT. This sequence encodes CASTLWSSDTQYF.

This sequence joins TRBV2 and TRBJ1-1, with 8 bases fitting TRBD1. The V segment lost 5 bases and the J segment 0 bases; nucleotides outside the gene matches: 5. This CDR3 region has 15 residues. CDR1 and CDR2 from the germline V gene are SNHLY and FYNNEI. CDR3 coding DNA: TGTGCCAGCAGTACGAGACAGGGGATGAACACTGAAGCTTTCTTT. It encodes CASSTRQGMNTEAFF.

The V call is TRBV7-9, the J call TRBJ2-7; 9 nucleotides line up with TRBD2. Germline values: CDR1 SEHNR, CDR2 FQNEAQ (reference sequence). With 3 bases clipped from V and 5 bases from J, the junction kept 5 bases outside the gene matches. The length of the CDR3 is 14 residues. The CDR3 loop is CASSLSGTSHEQYF. In nucleotides, the CDR3 is TGTGCCAGCAGCTTGTCCGGGACTAGCCACGAGCAGTACTTC.

This clone was counted between two and nine times. The chain carries TRBV19 and TRBJ1-1; 9 bases are shared with TRBD1. V lost 3 bases to trimming and J lost 7 bases; unmatched junction nucleotides: 9. The germline gives CDR1 LNHDA, CDR2 SQIVND (reference sequence). The CDR3 runs to 15 residues. The CDR3 bases are TGTGCCAGTAGTATTAACAGGGGGCAAAGGGTTGAAGCTTTCTTT. Protein product: CASSINRGQRVEAFF.

This chain uses TRBV27 with TRBJ1-2; no definite D call. Trimming stripped 5 bases from V and 0 bases from J, with 16 bases between. The CDR3 extends over 16 amino acids. The V gene's germline CDR1 is MNHEY and CDR2 SMNVEV (reference sequence). CDR3 sequence reads: CASSPGPQLANYGYTF. The CDR3 DNA is TGTGCCAGCAGTCCCGGACCGCAGTTAGCTAACTATGGCTACACCTTC.

The chain employs TRBV4-1 and TRBJ2-7, with D perhaps matching TRBD2 (5 bases). The CDR3 has 14 residues. V lost 4 bases to trimming and J lost 4 bases, with 14 bases between them. The germline V gene encodes CDR1 MGHRA and CDR2 YSYEKL. CDR3 DNA: TGCGCCAGCAGCCCGTGGACTTCCGGGTACGAGCAGTACTTC. Amino acids: CASSPWTSGYEQYF.

The rearrangement links TRBV5-1 to TRBJ1-2; D gene unclear. Per the germline V gene, CDR1 is SGHRS and CDR2 is YFSETQ. The CDR3 is 14 amino acids. Trimming shortened V by 3 bases and J by 8 bases, and 17 bases separated the two germline ends. CDR3 bases: TGCGCCAGCAGCTCTTCCTGGGGAACGGGAGGCTACACCTTC. It codes for CASSSSWGTGGYTF.

The chain has TRBV5-1 and TRBJ2-7, with a weak D call TRBD1 (5 bases). The CDR3 has 14 residues. V lost 2 bases and J lost 0, with 9 bases in between. Germline CDR1 is SGHRS and CDR2 is YFSETQ. The CDR3 nucleotides read TGCGCCAGCAGCTTTCAGGGAAGCTCCTACGAGCAGTACTTC. This sequence encodes CASSFQGSSYEQYF. Based on the CDR3 plus reference TRBV5-1 and TRBJ2-7, the full variable domain is KAGVTQTPRYLIKTRGQQVTLSCSPISGHRSVSWYQQTPGQGLQFLFEYFSETQRNKGNFPGRFSGRQFSNSRSEMNVSTLELGDSALYLCASSFQGSSYEQYFGPGTRLTVT.

The rearrangement joins TRBV4-2 to TRBJ2-3; 7 bases are shared with TRBD2. The ends lost 2 bases at V and 5 bases at J; junction bases unmatched: 10. This CDR3 is 16 amino acids long. Looked up from germline, CDR1 is LGHNA and CDR2 is YNFKEQ. This chain's CDR3 is CASSQFLSGGGDTQYF. In DNA, the CDR3 is TGTGCCAGCAGCCAATTCTTATCGGGGGGAGGAGATACGCAGTATTTT.